This passage covers 10 T cell receptor beta chains from one sample sequenced in a study of T cells in Graves' hyperthyroidism and ophthalmopathy. Template material for amplifying TCR beta CDR3 regions consisted of RNA transcripts. The TCR CDR3 was amplified in a first-round RT-PCR using the HTBI primer set. A single record per CDR3 protein comes from TCRdb applying MiXCR to the multiplex PCR reads. This table holds 300,000 to 350,000 distinct CDR3 sequences, roughly 20% found once. The sample comprised blood. Every receptor here comes from a woman aged 40 to 55 with Graves' ophthalmopathy.

This clonotype was recorded at least ten times. The chain links TRBV4-3 to TRBJ2-5, with TRBD2 matching over 10 bases. Trimming took 1 base from V and 6 from J; bases not matched to a gene: 8. CDR3 length equals 16 residues. The germline CDR1 and CDR2 sequences are LGHNA and YSLEER. The CDR3 sequence is CASSQGRAGGPKTQYF. The CDR3 DNA reads as TGCGCCAGCAGCCAAGGGCGAGCGGGAGGGCCCAAGACCCAGTACTTC.

This clonotype occurred many times. This rearrangement joins TRBV25-1 to TRBJ1-3, with D maybe TRBD1 (5 bases). CDR1 MGHDK and CDR2 SYGVNS come from the germline V gene. The CDR3 has 14 residues. V lost 2 bases and J 8 bases, leaving 13 bases between the germline ends. The CDR3 DNA sequence: TGTGCCAGCAGTGAAGCCCGGGTGGGGGACACCATATATTTT. Translated: CASSEARVGDTIYF.

J is TRBJ2-7 and V is TRBV6-2 or TRBV6-3; 14 bases fit TRBD2. The germline V gene has CDR1 MNHEY and CDR2 SVGEGT. J lost 7 bases, V lost 8 bases, and 7 bases had no gene match. This CDR3 has 14 amino acids. The CDR3 DNA is TGTGCCAGCCGTGGACTAGCGGGAGGCGGGGAGCAGTACTTC. The encoded protein is CASRGLAGGGEQYF.

This clonotype came up many times. The chain has TRBV7-8 and TRBJ1-1, with TRBD1 matching 9 bases. J gave up 0 bases and V 6 bases, and 5 bases lay outside the gene matches. The CDR3 loop spans 15 amino acids. Germline values: CDR1 SGHVS, CDR2 FQNEAQ. CDR3 protein: CASRPGQGMNTEAFF. The CDR3 DNA reads TGTGCCAGCAGACCAGGACAGGGGATGAACACTGAAGCTTTCTTT.

The table lists this clonotype with many counts. The chain carries TRBV19 and TRBJ2-7; 10 bases fit TRBD1. Germline V gene sequence: CDR1 LNHDA, CDR2 SQIVND (reference sequence). The CDR3 is made up of 17 amino acids. The CDR3 region has the DNA TGTTGCGGAATGGGGACAGGGGCCGGGACTCCGATGGACGAGCAGTACTTC. It yields the protein CCGMGTGAGTPMDEQYF.

This clonotype was detected ten times or more. The genes are TRBV11-2 and TRBJ2-7; a weak D match, TRBD1 (6 bases). Germline CDR1 SGHAT, CDR2 FQNNGV. The CDR3 has 14 residues. Trimming left V 1 base short and J 3 bases short, with 10 bases between. Here the CDR3 reads CASSLGQAIYEQYF. DNA of the CDR3: TGTGCCAGCAGCTTAGGACAGGCCATCTACGAGCAGTACTTC. The complete variable domain, with remaining parts taken from reference TRBV11-2 and TRBJ2-7, reads EAGVAQSPRYKIIEKRQSVAFWCNPISGHATLYWYQQILGQGPKLLIQFQNNGVVDDSQLPKDRFSAERLKGVDSTLKIQPAKLEDSAVYLCASSLGQAIYEQYFGPGTRLTVT.

Ten or more counts support this clonotype. The chain couples TRBV30 to TRBJ2-2; 8 bases line up with TRBD1. The ends lost 3 bases at V and 4 bases at J; junction bases unmatched: 7. The CDR3 is 15 amino acids. Germline CDR1 and CDR2: GTSNPN and SVGIG (reference sequence). This chain's CDR3 is CAWRKGQVVTGELFF. The DNA for the CDR3 is TGTGCCTGGAGGAAGGGACAGGTCGTCACCGGGGAGCTGTTTTTT.

This clonotype was detected ten times or more. The chain combines TRBV6-1 with TRBJ1-2, with 7 bases lining up with TRBD1. V lost 10 bases, J lost 5 bases, and 7 bases stayed unmatched. The CDR3 runs 12 residues. Germline CDR1 MNHNS, CDR2 SASEGT. CDR3 in amino acids: CATLTGWYGYTF. The CDR3 coding sequence is TGTGCCACCCTGACAGGGTGGTATGGCTACACCTTC.

This clonotype appeared many times. This sequence may be a read error, since a much larger clone differs from it by one base. The rearrangement links TRBV6-1 to TRBJ2-5, with D uncertain. CDR1 and CDR2 from the germline V gene are MNHNS and SASEGT. V shed 6 bases and J shed 5 bases, with 7 bases lying between them. This CDR3 has 11 residues. CDR3 region: CASRVGETQYF. The CDR3, as DNA: TGTGCCAGCAGGGTTGGGGAGACCCAGTACTTC.

This clonotype was detected ten times or more. The chain employs TRBV4-1 and TRBJ2-7; no firm D call. CDR1 and CDR2 from the germline V gene are MGHRA and YSYEKL. V lost 0 bases and J lost 11, with 8 bases in between. CDR3 size: 11 residues. The CDR3 here is CASSQDSPEYF. The CDR3 DNA reads as TGCGCCAGCAGCCAAGACTCCCCGGAGTACTTC.